The T cell receptor (beta chain) described here comes from a study of blood T cell repertoires in COVID-19. Study-level information: Specimens from acute and convalescent COVID-19 originated in the United States, Italy and Spain. The cDNA or gDNA used as material had been derived from T cells, B-cell-depleted T cells, or PBMCs.

V was clipped by 5 bases and J by 2 bases, with 4 bases between them. The CDR3 has 11 amino acids. CDR1 is MDHEN, CDR2 SYDVKM, per germline. For recovered donors of Cohort 3, there were two negative PCRs, clearance, or symptom resolution. Assay used: immunoSEQ multiplex PCR; TCRdb lists only in-frame clones, some missing. The data hold hundreds of thousands of clones, with over 75% observed a single time. The chain joins TRBV28 to TRBJ2-7; D remains ambiguous. Sequencing was done on a sample of PBMCs or T cells enriched from blood (not recorded which). The clonotype was recovered from a woman in her thirties or forties who had recovered from COVID-19. Here the CDR3 DNA reads TGTGCCAGCAGTCGAGCCTACGAGCAGTACTTC. Its protein product is CASSRAYEQYF.